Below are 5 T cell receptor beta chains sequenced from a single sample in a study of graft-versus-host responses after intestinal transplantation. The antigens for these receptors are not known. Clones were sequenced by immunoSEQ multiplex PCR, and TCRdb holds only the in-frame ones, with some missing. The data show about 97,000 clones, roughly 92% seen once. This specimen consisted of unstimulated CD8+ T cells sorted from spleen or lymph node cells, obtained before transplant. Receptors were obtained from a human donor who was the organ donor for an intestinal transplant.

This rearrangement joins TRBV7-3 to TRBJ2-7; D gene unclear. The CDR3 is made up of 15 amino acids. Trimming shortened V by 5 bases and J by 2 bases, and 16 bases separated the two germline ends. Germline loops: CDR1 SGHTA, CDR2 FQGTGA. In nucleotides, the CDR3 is TGTGCCAGCAGCCCCCTCGACTGTCGGACCTACGAGCAGTACTTC. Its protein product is CASSPLDCRTYEQYF.

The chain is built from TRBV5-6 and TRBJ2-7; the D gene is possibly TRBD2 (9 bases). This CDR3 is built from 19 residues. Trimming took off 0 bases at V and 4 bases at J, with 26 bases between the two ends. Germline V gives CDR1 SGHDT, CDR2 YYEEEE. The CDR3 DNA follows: TGTGCCAGCAGCTTGGTCGGACAGGGCGTTCTAGCGGGGATATACGAGCAGTACTTC. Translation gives CASSLVGQGVLAGIYEQYF.

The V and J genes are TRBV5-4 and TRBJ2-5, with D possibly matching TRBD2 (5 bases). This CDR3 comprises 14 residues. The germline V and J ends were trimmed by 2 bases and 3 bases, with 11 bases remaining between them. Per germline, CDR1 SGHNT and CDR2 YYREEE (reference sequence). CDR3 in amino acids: CASSFIGSKETQYF. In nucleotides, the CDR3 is TGTGCCAGCAGCTTCATTGGGAGTAAAGAGACCCAGTACTTC.

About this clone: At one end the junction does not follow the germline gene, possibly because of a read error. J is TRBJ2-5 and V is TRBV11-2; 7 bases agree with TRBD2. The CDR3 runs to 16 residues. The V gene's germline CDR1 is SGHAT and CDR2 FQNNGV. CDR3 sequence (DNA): TGTGCCAACAGCCCAGGGCAGCGGGGAAACCAAGAGACCCAGTACTTC. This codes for CANSPGQRGNQETQYF.

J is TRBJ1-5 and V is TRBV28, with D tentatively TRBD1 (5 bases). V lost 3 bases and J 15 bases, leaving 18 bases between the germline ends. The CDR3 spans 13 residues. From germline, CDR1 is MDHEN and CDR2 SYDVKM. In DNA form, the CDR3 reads TGTGCCAGCAGTTTTGAAGGGGCGCGCGGTGGGCATTTT. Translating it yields CASSFEGARGGHF.